The present T cell receptor beta chain was sequenced within a study of blood T cell repertoires in COVID-19 (dated by TCRdb to 2020 to 2021). Regarding the study in general: Samples from collaborators originated in the United States, Italy and Spain and spanned both the acute and convalescent phases of COVID-19. The material from the prospective study consisted of cDNA or gDNA derived from T cells, B-cell-depleted T cells, or PBMCs. Deeply sampled blood TCRbeta repertoires from subjects exposed to, actively infected with, or recovered from COVID-19 were included in the dataset. The repertoires were released in a freely available public database meant as a resource for research on the immune response to SARS-CoV-2. Samples were obtained from the ongoing ImmuneRACE study (first 160 participants) and from some 1,200 subjects provided by 6 global collaborators. The sample metadata nearly always contained a de-identified subject ID, COVID-19 status, age in years and sex. HLA class I and class II types, where available, came from metadata supplied by the sample provider rather than from assay-based typing.

Overall results and qualifications from the work: The quantity of clinical and demographic metadata differed by source and by participant and was supplied without curation.

Details on this clone: This clone's antigen is unknown. The sample holds no much larger clone one base away, and base qualities are not on file.

The immunoSEQ Assay, a bias-controlled multiplex PCR, was used to amplify TCRbeta CDR3 regions from genomic DNA. As for how the authors treated the data: Within the assay, amplification of reference gene primers was used to estimate how many nucleated cells each sample contained. To quantify the absolute abundance of each unique TCRbeta CDR3 rearrangement, sequence reads were collapsed and filtered. For each sample, productive Simpson clonality was calculated by taking the square root of Simpson's diversity index across productive rearrangements. The immuneACCESS repertoire file appears here via TCRdb, limited to in-frame rearrangements. These files lack a portion of the clones; in checked studies, under half of the deficit traces to unresolved V genes, and the cause of the others is not known. Clonal size and the V and J genes are those of that table, whereas D and trimming came from the DNA. The sample table lists 180,000 or so clones, about 85% of them with a count of one. The ten largest clonotypes hold 7% to 7.5% of the sample.

Collaborating institutions collected whole blood in K2EDTA tubes following their own protocols. For TCRbeta analysis, collaborators shipped samples as frozen whole blood, isolated PBMCs, or DNA extracted from either of those sample types. The CDR3 starts with the cysteine, ends with the phenylalanine, and has 11 residues. The only DNA kept is the CDR3, 33 bases in frame from the first base. V lost 3 bases and J lost 9 bases; the stretch between them is 9 bases long. Looking up the germline V gene yields CDR1 SGHRS and CDR2 YFSETQ. Sequencing input: peripheral blood. The source of this sequence is a woman older than 75 in a cohort sampled during active or convalescent COVID-19. The rearranged segments are TRBV5-1 and TRBJ2-5, with TRBD1 tentatively as D gene (6 bases match). The bases are TGCGCCAGCAGCTGGGGGCAGGCCCAGTACTTC. This sequence encodes CASSWGQAQYF.